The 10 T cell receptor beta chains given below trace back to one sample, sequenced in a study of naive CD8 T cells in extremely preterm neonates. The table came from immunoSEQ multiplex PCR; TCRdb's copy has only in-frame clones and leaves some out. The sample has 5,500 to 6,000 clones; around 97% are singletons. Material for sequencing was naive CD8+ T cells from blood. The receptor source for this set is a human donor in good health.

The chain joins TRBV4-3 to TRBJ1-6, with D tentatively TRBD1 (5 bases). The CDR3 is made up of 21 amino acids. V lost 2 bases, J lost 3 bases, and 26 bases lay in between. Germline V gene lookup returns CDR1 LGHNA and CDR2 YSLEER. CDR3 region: CASSQTTWQGLLLIYNSPLHF. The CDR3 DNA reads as TGCGCCAGCAGCCAAACCACCTGGCAGGGCCTCTTGCTGATCTATAATTCACCCCTCCACTTT.

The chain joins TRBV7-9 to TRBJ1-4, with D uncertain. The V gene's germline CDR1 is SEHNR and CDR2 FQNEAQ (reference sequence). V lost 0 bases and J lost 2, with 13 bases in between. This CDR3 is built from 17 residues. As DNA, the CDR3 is TGTGCCAGCAGCTTAGCCCACCTCCGGGAGACTAATGAAAAACTGTTTTTT. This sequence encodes CASSLAHLRETNEKLFF.

The CDR3 here is CASSLGHRGSSYEQYF. The CDR3, as DNA: TGTGCCAGCAGCTTAGGTCACAGGGGCAGTTCCTACGAGCAGTACTTC. The chain is built from TRBV7-2 and TRBJ2-7; TRBD1 agrees at 7 bases. CDR1 is SGHTA, CDR2 FQGNSA, per germline. The J segment lost 1 base and the V segment lost 1 base, leaving 7 bases of the junction unmatched. There are 16 residues in the CDR3.

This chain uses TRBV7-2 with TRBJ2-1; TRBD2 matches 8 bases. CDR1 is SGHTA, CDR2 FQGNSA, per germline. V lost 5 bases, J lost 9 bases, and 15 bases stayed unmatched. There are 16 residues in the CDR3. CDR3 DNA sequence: TGTGCCAGCAGCCCCTCGGGGAAGCGGGAGCGCGGTGAGCAGTTCTTC. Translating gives CASSPSGKRERGEQFF.

This CDR3 reads CASSLRGFGSFNQPQHF. For the CDR3, the DNA is TGTGCCAGCAGCTTACGGGGATTCGGCAGTTTCAATCAGCCCCAGCATTTT. The chain links TRBV5-6 to TRBJ1-5, with unresolved D. The CDR3 spans 17 residues. Germline V gene sequence: CDR1 SGHDT, CDR2 YYEEEE. Trimming removed 2 bases from V and 3 bases from J, with 18 bases in between.

This CDR3 reads CASSSWTSVNEQFF. Here the CDR3 DNA reads TGTGCCAGCAGTTCCTGGACTAGCGTCAATGAGCAGTTCTTC. The gene calls are TRBV28 and TRBJ2-1, with 9 bases lining up with TRBD2. Germline CDR1 and CDR2: MDHEN and SYDVKM. The V and J ends lost 4 bases and 6 bases, in that order; junction bases with no gene match: 4. This CDR3 has 14 residues.

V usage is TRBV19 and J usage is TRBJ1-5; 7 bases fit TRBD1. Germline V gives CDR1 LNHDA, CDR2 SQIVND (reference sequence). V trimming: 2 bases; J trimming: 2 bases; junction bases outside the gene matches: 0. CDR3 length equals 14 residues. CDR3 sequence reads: CASSITGGNQPQHF. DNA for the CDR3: TGTGCCAGTAGTATAACAGGGGGCAATCAGCCCCAGCATTTT. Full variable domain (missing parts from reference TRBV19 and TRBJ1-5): DGGITQSPKYLFRKEGQNVTLSCEQNLNHDAMYWYRQDPGQGLRLIYYSQIVNDFQKGDIAEGYSVSREKKESFPLTVTSAQKNPTAFYLCASSITGGNQPQHFGDGTRLSIL.

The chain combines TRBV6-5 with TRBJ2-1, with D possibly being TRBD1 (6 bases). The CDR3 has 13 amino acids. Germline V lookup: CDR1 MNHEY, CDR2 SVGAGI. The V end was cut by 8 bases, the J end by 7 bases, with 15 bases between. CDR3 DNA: TGTGCCAGCCGCAAAGCAGGGGTAAATGAGCAGTTCTTC. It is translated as CASRKAGVNEQFF.

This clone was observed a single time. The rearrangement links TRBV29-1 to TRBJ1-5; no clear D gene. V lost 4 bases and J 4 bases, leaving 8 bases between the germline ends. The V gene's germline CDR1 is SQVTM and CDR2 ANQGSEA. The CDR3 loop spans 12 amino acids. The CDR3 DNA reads TGCAGCGTTGGGGCATTAAATCAGCCCCAGCATTTT. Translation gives CSVGALNQPQHF.

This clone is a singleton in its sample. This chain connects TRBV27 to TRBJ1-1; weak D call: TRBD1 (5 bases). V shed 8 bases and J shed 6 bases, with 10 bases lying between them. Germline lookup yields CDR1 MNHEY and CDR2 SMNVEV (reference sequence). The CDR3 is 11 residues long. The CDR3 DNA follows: TGTGCCAGCCTCCGGGGGGCTGAAGCTTTCTTT. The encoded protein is CASLRGAEAFF.